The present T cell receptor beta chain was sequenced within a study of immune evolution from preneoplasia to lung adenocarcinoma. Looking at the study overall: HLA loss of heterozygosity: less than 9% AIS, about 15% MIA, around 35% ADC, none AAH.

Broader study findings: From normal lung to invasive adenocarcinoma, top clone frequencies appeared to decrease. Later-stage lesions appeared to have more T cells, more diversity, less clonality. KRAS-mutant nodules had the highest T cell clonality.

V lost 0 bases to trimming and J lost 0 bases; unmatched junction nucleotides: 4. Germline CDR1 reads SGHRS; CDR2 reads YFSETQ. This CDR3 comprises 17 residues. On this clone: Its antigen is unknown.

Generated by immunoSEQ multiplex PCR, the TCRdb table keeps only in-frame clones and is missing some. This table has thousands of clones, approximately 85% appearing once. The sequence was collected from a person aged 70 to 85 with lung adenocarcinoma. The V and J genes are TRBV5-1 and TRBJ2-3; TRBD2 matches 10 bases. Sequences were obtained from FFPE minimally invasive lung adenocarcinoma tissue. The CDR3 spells CASSLGTSGYSTDTQYF. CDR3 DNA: TGCGCCAGCAGCTTGGGGACTAGCGGATACAGCACAGATACGCAGTATTTT.